The 22 T cell receptor beta chains given below trace back to one sample, sequenced in a study of Ad26.COV2.S vaccination and SARS-CoV-2 variants. As for treatment: around 19 received Ad26.COV2.S at low or high dose, single or two shots; a few received placebo; per-sample allocation not given. The investigators took samples on day 63 after the first vaccine or placebo injection. The data were produced by immunoSEQ multiplex PCR, yet TCRdb's version contains in-frame clones alone and is incomplete. The repertoire holds more than 300,000 clones, with around 81% as singletons. The input for sequencing was peripheral blood, taken in a trial of Ad26.COV2.S vaccine versus placebo. The receptors derive from a person aged 18-60 years who received the Ad26.COV2.S COVID-19 vaccine or a placebo.

Concerning this clone: Other DNA sequences in the same sample also yield this CDR3. V and J are TRBV7-2 and TRBJ2-7; TRBD1 agrees at 8 bases. The V segment lost 2 bases and the J segment 4 bases; nucleotides outside the gene matches: 7. The CDR3 has 15 amino acids. Germline CDR1 and CDR2: SGHTA and FQGNSA. CDR3 coding DNA: TGTGCCAGCAGCTTACGGGGGACAGGAGGTTACGAGCAGTACTTC. Translating gives CASSLRGTGGYEQYF.

The V and J genes are TRBV7-2 and TRBJ1-3; 8 nucleotides agree with TRBD1. The V gene's germline CDR1 is SGHTA and CDR2 FQGNSA. The CDR3 sequence is 17 residues long. Unmatched junction bases numbered 14, after V lost 6 bases and J lost 4 bases. The CDR3 region is CASRPGTGKPRGNTIYF. In nucleotides, the CDR3 is TGTGCCAGCAGGCCCGGGACAGGCAAACCAAGGGGAAACACCATATATTTT.

This clone has a count of ten or more. The chain uses TRBV2 and TRBJ1-2; tentatively, D is TRBD1 (6 bases). CDR1 and CDR2 (germline): SNHLY, FYNNEI. Trimming pared 7 bases from V and 1 base from J, leaving 25 bases between. This CDR3 has 18 amino acids. CDR3 in DNA: TGTGCCAGCATGGGGGCCAGCGAGGGCTTTGGGATTAACTATGGCTACACCTTC. Its protein is CASMGASEGFGINYGYTF.

The V call is TRBV6-5, the J call TRBJ1-6; 7 bases line up with TRBD1. The CDR3 spans 14 residues. CDR1 MNHEY and CDR2 SVGAGI come from the germline V gene. J was trimmed by 5 bases and V by 11 bases; bases with no gene match: 9. The CDR3, as DNA: TGTGCCTCGCCGACAGGGACTAATAATTCACCCCTCCACTTT. Its translation: CASPTGTNNSPLHF.

This clone was picked up a small number of times. The chain has TRBV4-2 and TRBJ2-5, with 7 bases matching TRBD1. This CDR3 is 17 amino acids long. V dropped 1 base and J dropped 1; count of bases not matched to a gene: 9. Germline V gene sequence: CDR1 LGHNA, CDR2 YNFKEQ. Here the CDR3 DNA reads TGTGCCAGCAGCCAAGGGTCCCGGGGACAGATCCAAGAGACCCAGTACTTC. Its protein is CASSQGSRGQIQETQYF.

This chain uses TRBV7-9 with TRBJ2-4, with D possibly being TRBD1 (6 bases). Germline V gene sequence: CDR1 SEHNR, CDR2 FQNEAQ (reference sequence). Trimming took 1 base from V and 0 from J, leaving 7 bases between them. The CDR3 length is 15 residues. In DNA form, the CDR3 reads TGTGCCAGCAGCTTAGTCAGGGGAGCCAAAAACATTCAGTACTTC. This gives the protein CASSLVRGAKNIQYF. The full variable domain, rest sourced from reference TRBV7-9 and TRBJ2-4, is DTGVSQNPRHKITKRGQNVTFRCDPISEHNRLYWYRQTLGQGPEFLTYFQNEAQLEKSRLLSDRFSAERPKGSFSTLEIQRTEQGDSAMYLCASSLVRGAKNIQYFGAGTRLSVL.

The J gene is TRBJ2-5, the V gene TRBV5-1, with 8 bases matching TRBD1. Trimming at V came to 3 bases and at J to 3 bases, leaving 10 bases not matched to a gene. This CDR3 is built from 16 residues. Germline V CDR1 and CDR2: SGHRS, YFSETQ. The CDR3, as DNA: TGCGCCAGCAGCTCGGGCCGGACAGGGAGTGAAGAGACCCAGTACTTC. It yields the protein CASSSGRTGSEETQYF.

V and J are TRBV4-1 and TRBJ2-7, with D possibly matching TRBD2 (6 bases). The CDR3 extends over 16 amino acids. Per the germline V gene, CDR1 is MGHRA and CDR2 is YSYEKL. Trimming removed 1 base from V and 0 bases from J, with 13 bases in between. The CDR3: CASSQAYTSTSYEQYF. The CDR3 DNA reads TGCGCCAGCAGCCAAGCCTACACTAGCACCTCCTACGAGCAGTACTTC.

This chain uses TRBV5-1 with TRBJ2-3, with 8 bases fitting TRBD2. Germline V gene sequence: CDR1 SGHRS, CDR2 YFSETQ. The ends lost 3 bases at V and 1 base at J; junction bases unmatched: 4. The CDR3 has 15 amino acids. The CDR3: CASSSEAGGTDTQYF. CDR3 nucleotides: TGCGCCAGCAGCTCCGAAGCGGGAGGCACAGATACGCAGTATTTT.

The chain links TRBV14 to TRBJ2-7, with a weak D call TRBD1 (6 bases). This CDR3 comprises 13 residues. Trimming took off 6 bases at V and 8 bases at J, with 17 bases between the two ends. The germline gives CDR1 SGHDN, CDR2 FVKESK. The CDR3 region has the DNA TGTGCCAGCAGGGGACAAGGTACGAGTCAGCAGTACTTC. Translated, it gives CASRGQGTSQQYF.

The chain links TRBV11-1 to TRBJ2-7, with D perhaps matching TRBD1 (5 bases). Germline V gene lookup returns CDR1 SGHAT and CDR2 FQDESV (reference sequence). The germline V and J ends were trimmed by 2 bases and 3 bases, with 8 bases remaining between them. CDR3 length equals 13 residues. CDR3 region: CASSLSRDYEQYF. The DNA for the CDR3 is TGTGCCAGCAGCTTAAGCAGGGACTACGAGCAGTACTTC.

A single count supports this clone. This chain connects TRBV7-9 to TRBJ2-2; D ambiguous. Germline V gives CDR1 SEHNR, CDR2 FQNEAQ (reference sequence). CDR3 length: 14 amino acids. V was cut by 0 bases and J by 2 bases, with 4 bases left in between. CDR3 bases: TGTGCCAGCAGCTTAGCTGGAAACACCGGGGAGCTGTTTTTT. This codes for CASSLAGNTGELFF.

The chain recombines TRBV12-3 or TRBV12-4 with TRBJ2-7; D not certain. Trimming removed 3 bases at V and 6 bases at J, with 12 bases between. This CDR3 contains 13 residues. The CDR3 DNA is TGTGCCAGCAGTTTGTCCACGGCTCGCGAGCAGTACTTC. It is translated as CASSLSTAREQYF.

This chain links TRBV7-2 with TRBJ1-4, with D unclear. The V gene's germline CDR1 is SGHTA and CDR2 FQGNSA. The V end lost 1 base, the J end lost 7 bases, and 4 bases lay between the germline ends. CDR3 length equals 12 residues. CDR3 residues: CASSLDSEKLFF. CDR3 nucleotides: TGTGCCAGCAGCTTAGACAGTGAAAAACTGTTTTTT. Combining the CDR3 with reference TRBV7-2 and TRBJ1-4 gives the whole variable domain GAGVSQSPSNKVTEKGKDVELRCDPISGHTALYWYRQSLGQGLEFLIYFQGNSAPDKSGLPSDRFSAERTGGSVSTLTIQRTQQEDSAVYLCASSLDSEKLFFGSGTQLSVL.

This chain joins TRBV2 and TRBJ2-1; no definite D call. CDR1 and CDR2 from the germline V gene are SNHLY and FYNNEI. V was trimmed by 8 bases and J by 14 bases, leaving 16 bases between them. The CDR3 is 11 residues long. The CDR3 spells CASSAETAEFF. The CDR3, as DNA: TGTGCCAGCTCCGCAGAGACGGCGGAGTTCTTC.

The chain employs TRBV19 and TRBJ1-1, with unresolved D. Per the germline V gene, CDR1 is LNHDA and CDR2 is SQIVND (reference sequence). This CDR3 comprises 13 residues. Trimming pared 6 bases from V and 0 bases from J, leaving 8 bases between. CDR3: CASSGSLNTEAFF. The DNA of the CDR3 is TGTGCCAGTAGCGGCTCCTTGAACACTGAAGCTTTCTTT.

The chain couples TRBV15 to TRBJ1-5; TRBD1 might be the D (5 bases). CDR1 LNHNV and CDR2 YYDKDF come from the germline V gene (reference sequence). This CDR3 spans 15 amino acids. Trimming removed 1 base at V and 6 bases at J, with 13 bases between. The CDR3 DNA reads TGTGCCACCAGCAGAGGCGGGCAGGGCCCTCAGCCCCAGCATTTT. Protein sequence: CATSRGGQGPQPQHF.

This chain connects TRBV19 to TRBJ2-3; TRBD1 or TRBD2 may be the D gene (6 bases each). CDR3 length equals 18 residues. The germline V gene encodes CDR1 LNHDA and CDR2 SQIVND (reference sequence). V gave up 9 bases and J gave up 0 bases, with 25 bases separating them. The CDR3 loop reads CASSVRGHGDKSTDTQYF. The CDR3 nucleotides are TGTGCCAGCTCCGTTCGGGGGCACGGTGATAAGAGCACAGATACGCAGTATTTT.

This clone was counted a single time. The chain has TRBV19 and TRBJ1-2; maybe TRBD1 (6 bases). The germline gives CDR1 LNHDA, CDR2 SQIVND (reference sequence). The V end lost 3 bases, the J end lost 4 bases, and 18 bases lay between the germline ends. This CDR3 has 16 amino acids. CDR3 loop: CASSMGVGAGGYGYTF. CDR3 DNA sequence: TGTGCCAGTAGTATGGGCGTGGGGGCAGGCGGCTATGGCTACACCTTC.

V and J are TRBV10-3 and TRBJ1-4, with no clear D. Trimming cost V 3 bases and J 4 bases, with 6 bases left between them. From germline, CDR1 is ENHRY and CDR2 SYGVKD. This CDR3 is built from 13 residues. The CDR3 nucleotides are TGTGCCATCAGTGACAGTGATAATGAAAAACTGTTTTTT. Protein sequence: CAISDSDNEKLFF.

This chain joins TRBV19 and TRBJ1-5, with D unclear. The CDR3 consists of 15 residues. Trimming shortened V by 2 bases and J by 4 bases, and 12 bases separated the two germline ends. The germline V gene encodes CDR1 LNHDA and CDR2 SQIVND (reference sequence). CDR3 sequence: CASSIQARKNQPQHF. The CDR3 coding sequence is TGTGCCAGTAGTATACAGGCAAGGAAAAATCAGCCCCAGCATTTT.

The chain employs TRBV7-6 and TRBJ2-1; 7 bases line up with TRBD1. From germline, CDR1 is SGHVS and CDR2 FNYEAQ. The CDR3 has 15 residues. Trimming cost V 4 bases and J 4 bases; bases outside gene matches: 7. CDR3 in amino acids: CASSSRLGQYNEQFF. As DNA, the CDR3 is TGTGCCAGCAGCTCTCGACTGGGACAGTACAATGAGCAGTTCTTC.